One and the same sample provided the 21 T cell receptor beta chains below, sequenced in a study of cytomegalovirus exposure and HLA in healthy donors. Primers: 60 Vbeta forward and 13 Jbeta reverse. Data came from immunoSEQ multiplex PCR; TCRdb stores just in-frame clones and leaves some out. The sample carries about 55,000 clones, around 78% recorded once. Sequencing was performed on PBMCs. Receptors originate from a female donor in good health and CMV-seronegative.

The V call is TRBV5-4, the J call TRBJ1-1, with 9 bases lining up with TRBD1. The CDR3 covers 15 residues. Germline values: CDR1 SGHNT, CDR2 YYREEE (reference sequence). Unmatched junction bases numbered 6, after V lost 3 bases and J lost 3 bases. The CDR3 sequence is CASSSGTGTYTEAFF. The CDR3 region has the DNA TGTGCCAGCAGCTCTGGGACAGGGACGTACACTGAAGCTTTCTTT.

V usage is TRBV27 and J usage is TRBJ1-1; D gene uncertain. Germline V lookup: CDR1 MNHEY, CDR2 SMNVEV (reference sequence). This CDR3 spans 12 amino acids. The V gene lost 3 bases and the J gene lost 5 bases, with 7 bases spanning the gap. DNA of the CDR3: TGTGCCAGCAGTTTGAGAGGTACTGAAGCTTTCTTT. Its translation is CASSLRGTEAFF.

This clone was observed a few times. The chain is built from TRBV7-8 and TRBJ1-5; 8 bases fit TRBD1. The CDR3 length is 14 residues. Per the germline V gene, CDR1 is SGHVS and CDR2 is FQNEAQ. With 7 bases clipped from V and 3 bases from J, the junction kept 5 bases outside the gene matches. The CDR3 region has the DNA TGTGCCAGCACCCAGACAGGGGCCAATCAGCCCCAGCATTTT. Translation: CASTQTGANQPQHF.

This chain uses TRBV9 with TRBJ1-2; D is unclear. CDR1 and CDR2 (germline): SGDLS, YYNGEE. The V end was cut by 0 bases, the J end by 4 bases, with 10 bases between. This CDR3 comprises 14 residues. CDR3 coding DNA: TGTGCCAGCAGCGTAGACGGTACAGCCTATGGCTACACCTTC. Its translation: CASSVDGTAYGYTF.

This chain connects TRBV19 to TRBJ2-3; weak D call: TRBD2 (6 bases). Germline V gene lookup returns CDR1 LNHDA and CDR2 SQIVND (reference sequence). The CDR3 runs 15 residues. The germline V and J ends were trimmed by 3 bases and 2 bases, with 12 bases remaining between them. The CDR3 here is CASSIPGLNTDTQYF. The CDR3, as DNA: TGTGCCAGTAGTATCCCGGGACTGAACACAGATACGCAGTATTTT. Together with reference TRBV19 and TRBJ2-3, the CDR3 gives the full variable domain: DGGITQSPKYLFRKEGQNVTLSCEQNLNHDAMYWYRQDPGQGLRLIYYSQIVNDFQKGDIAEGYSVSREKKESFPLTVTSAQKNPTAFYLCASSIPGLNTDTQYFGPGTRLTVL.

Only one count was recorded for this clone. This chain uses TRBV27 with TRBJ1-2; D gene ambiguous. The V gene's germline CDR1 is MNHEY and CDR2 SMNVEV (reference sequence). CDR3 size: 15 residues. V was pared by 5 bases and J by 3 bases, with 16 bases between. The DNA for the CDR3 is TGTGCCAGCAGTCACGGGGTCCAAAACCACTATGGCTACACCTTC. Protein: CASSHGVQNHYGYTF.

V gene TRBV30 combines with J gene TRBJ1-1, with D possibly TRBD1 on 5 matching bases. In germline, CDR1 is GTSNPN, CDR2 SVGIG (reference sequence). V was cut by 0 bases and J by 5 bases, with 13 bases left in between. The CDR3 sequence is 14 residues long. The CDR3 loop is CAWSVLQGSTEAFF. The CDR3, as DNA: TGTGCCTGGAGTGTACTTCAGGGATCGACTGAAGCTTTCTTT. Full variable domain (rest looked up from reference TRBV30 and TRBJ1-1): SQTIHQWPATLVQPVGSPLSLECTVEGTSNPNLYWYRQAAGRGLQLLFYSVGIGQISSEVPQNLSASRPQDRQFILSSKKLLLSDSGFYLCAWSVLQGSTEAFFGQGTRLTVV.

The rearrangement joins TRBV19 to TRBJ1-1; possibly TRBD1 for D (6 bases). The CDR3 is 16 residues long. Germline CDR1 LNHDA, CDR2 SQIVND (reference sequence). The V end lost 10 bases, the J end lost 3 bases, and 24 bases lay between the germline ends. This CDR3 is CATKPGDKRVDTEAFF. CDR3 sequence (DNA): TGTGCCACCAAACCCGGGGACAAGAGGGTCGACACTGAAGCTTTCTTT.

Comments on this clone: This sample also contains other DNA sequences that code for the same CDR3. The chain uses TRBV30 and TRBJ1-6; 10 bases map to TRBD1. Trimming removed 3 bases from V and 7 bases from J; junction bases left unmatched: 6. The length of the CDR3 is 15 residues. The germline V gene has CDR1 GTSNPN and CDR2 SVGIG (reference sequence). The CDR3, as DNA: TGTGCCTGGAGCGTAGGGACAGGGGACAATTCACCCCTCCACTTT. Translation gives CAWSVGTGDNSPLHF.

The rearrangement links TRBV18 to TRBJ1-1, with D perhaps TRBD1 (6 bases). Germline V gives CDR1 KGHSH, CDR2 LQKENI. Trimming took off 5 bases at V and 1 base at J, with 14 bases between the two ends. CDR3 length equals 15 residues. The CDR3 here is CASSAKQGTNTEAFF. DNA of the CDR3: TGTGCCAGCTCAGCAAAACAGGGAACGAACACTGAAGCTTTCTTT. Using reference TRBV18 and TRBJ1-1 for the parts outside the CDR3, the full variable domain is NAGVMQNPRHLVRRRGQEARLRCSPMKGHSHVYWYRQLPEEGLKFMVYLQKENIIDESGMPKERFSAEFPKEGPSILRIQQVVRGDSAAYFCASSAKQGTNTEAFFGQGTRLTVV.

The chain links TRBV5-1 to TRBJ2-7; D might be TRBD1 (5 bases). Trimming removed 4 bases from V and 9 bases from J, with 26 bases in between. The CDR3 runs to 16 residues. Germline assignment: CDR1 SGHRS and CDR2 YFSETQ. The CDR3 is CASSPNDGRTLGTQYF. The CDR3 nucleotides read TGCGCCAGCAGCCCGAACGACGGGCGGACACTCGGAACGCAGTACTTC.

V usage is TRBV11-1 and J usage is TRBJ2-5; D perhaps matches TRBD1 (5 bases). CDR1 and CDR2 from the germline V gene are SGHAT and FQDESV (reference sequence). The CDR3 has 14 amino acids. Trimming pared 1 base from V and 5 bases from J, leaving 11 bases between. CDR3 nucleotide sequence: TGTGCCAGCAGCTTAGACAGGCCCTGGGAGACCCAGTACTTC. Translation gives CASSLDRPWETQYF.

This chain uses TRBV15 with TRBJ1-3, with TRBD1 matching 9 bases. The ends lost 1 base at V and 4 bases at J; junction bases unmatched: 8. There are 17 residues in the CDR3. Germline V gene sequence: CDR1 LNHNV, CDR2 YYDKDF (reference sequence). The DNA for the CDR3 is TGTGCCACCAGCAGAGCGGACAGGGGACGGAAGGGAAACACCATATATTTT. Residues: CATSRADRGRKGNTIYF.

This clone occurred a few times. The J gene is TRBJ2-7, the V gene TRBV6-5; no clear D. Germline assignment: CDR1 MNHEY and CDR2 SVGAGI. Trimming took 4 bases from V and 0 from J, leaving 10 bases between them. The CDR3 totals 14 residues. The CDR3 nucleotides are TGTGCCAGCAGTTTTTCCCTTTTCTCCTACGAGCAGTACTTC. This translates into CASSFSLFSYEQYF.

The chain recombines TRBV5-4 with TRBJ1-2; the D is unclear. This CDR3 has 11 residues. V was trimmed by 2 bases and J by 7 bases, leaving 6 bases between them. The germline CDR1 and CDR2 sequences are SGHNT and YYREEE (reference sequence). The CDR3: CASSFRGGYTF. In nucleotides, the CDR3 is TGTGCCAGCAGCTTCCGGGGTGGCTACACCTTC. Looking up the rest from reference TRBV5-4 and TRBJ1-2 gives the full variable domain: ETGVTQSPTHLIKTRGQQVTLRCSSQSGHNTVSWYQQALGQGPQFIFQYYREEENGRGNFPPRFSGLQFPNYSSELNVNALELDDSALYLCASSFRGGYTFGSGTRLTVV.

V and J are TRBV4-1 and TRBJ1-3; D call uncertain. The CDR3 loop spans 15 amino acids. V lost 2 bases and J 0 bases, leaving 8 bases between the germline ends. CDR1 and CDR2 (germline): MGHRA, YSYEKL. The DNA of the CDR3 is TGCGCCAGCAGCCAACCAGGTCGCTCTGGAAACACCATATATTTT. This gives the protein CASSQPGRSGNTIYF.

CDR3 sequence reads: CASSESLYGYTF. The CDR3 DNA follows: TGTGCCAGCAGTGAATCTCTTTATGGCTACACCTTC. V usage is TRBV2 and J usage is TRBJ1-2; the D is unclear. Germline lookup yields CDR1 SNHLY and CDR2 FYNNEI. V was trimmed by 2 bases and J by 5 bases, leaving 6 bases between them. The CDR3 sequence is 12 residues long.

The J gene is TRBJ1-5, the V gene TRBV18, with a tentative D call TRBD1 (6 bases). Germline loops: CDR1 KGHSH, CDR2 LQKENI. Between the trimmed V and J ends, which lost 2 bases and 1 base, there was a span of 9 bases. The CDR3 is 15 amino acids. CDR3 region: CASSPSGGSNQPQHF. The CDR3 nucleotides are TGTGCCAGCTCACCATCGGGGGGCAGCAATCAGCCCCAGCATTTT.

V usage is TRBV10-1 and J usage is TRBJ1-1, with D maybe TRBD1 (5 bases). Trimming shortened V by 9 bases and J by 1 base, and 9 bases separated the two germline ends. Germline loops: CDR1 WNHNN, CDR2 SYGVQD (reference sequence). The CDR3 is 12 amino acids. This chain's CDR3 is CASGTGNTEAFF. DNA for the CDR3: TGCGCCAGTGGGACTGGGAACACTGAAGCTTTCTTT.

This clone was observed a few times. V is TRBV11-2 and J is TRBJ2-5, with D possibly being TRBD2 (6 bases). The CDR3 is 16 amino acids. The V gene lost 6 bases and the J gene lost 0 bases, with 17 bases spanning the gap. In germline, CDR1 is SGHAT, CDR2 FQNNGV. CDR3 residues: CASRGPEGLNQETQYF. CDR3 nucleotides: TGTGCCAGCAGAGGCCCGGAGGGCCTAAACCAAGAGACCCAGTACTTC.

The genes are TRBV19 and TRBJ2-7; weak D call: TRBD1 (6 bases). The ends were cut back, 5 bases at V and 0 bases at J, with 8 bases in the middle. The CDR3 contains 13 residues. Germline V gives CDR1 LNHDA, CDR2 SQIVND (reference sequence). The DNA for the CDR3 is TGTGCCAGTAGTGCAGGGGTCTCCTACGAGCAGTACTTC. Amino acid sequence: CASSAGVSYEQYF.